One and the same sample provided the 28 T cell receptor beta chains below, sequenced in a study of cytomegalovirus exposure and HLA in healthy donors. A multiplex PCR was run with 60 Vbeta primers and 13 Jbeta primers. Here immunoSEQ multiplex PCR was the method, and the copy in TCRdb shows in-frame clones only, minus some. This table has approximately 85,000 clones, around 62% appearing once. The sample was PBMCs. The source is a woman aged 30 to 39 in good health and CMV-seropositive.

The chain is built from TRBV19 and TRBJ2-1; the D gene is possibly TRBD1 (6 bases). The ends were cut back, 5 bases at V and 7 bases at J, with 15 bases in the middle. Germline-derived CDR1 and CDR2 are LNHDA and SQIVND (reference sequence). This CDR3 is 14 amino acids long. CDR3 amino acids: CASSHTGSTNEQFF. DNA for the CDR3: TGTGCCAGTAGTCATACAGGGTCAACGAATGAGCAGTTCTTC.

The V and J genes are TRBV4-3 and TRBJ2-3; 7 bases match TRBD1. V trimming: 1 base; J trimming: 4 bases; junction bases outside the gene matches: 11. Germline V gene data show CDR1 as LGHNA and CDR2 as YSLEER. The CDR3 is 17 amino acids. In DNA form, the CDR3 reads TGCGCCAGCAGCCAAGTCGGCCAGGGGGATTTCTCAGATACGCAGTATTTT. Residues: CASSQVGQGDFSDTQYF.

This clone came up once. This CDR3 reads CATSREKGQGGGYNEQFF. DNA of the CDR3: TGTGCCACCAGCAGAGAAAAGGGTCAGGGAGGGGGTTACAATGAGCAGTTCTTC. J is TRBJ2-1 and V is TRBV15; tentative D call: TRBD2 (7 bases). The CDR3 runs to 18 residues. Trimming took 0 bases from V and 4 from J, leaving 19 bases between them. The germline V gene has CDR1 LNHNV and CDR2 YYDKDF (reference sequence).

The DNA for the CDR3 is TGCGCCAGCAGGCGAGAGGACACCGGGGAGCTGTTTTTT. Its protein product is CASRREDTGELFF. V and J are TRBV5-1 and TRBJ2-2; D gene unclear. Germline CDR1 SGHRS, CDR2 YFSETQ. This CDR3 comprises 13 residues. The V gene lost 5 bases and the J gene lost 3 bases, with 8 bases spanning the gap.

The chain employs TRBV28 and TRBJ2-7, with 9 bases matching TRBD2. The CDR3 loop spans 13 amino acids. The trim removed 6 bases at V and 2 bases at J, leaving 2 bases unmatched. Germline CDR1 is MDHEN and CDR2 is SYDVKM. The CDR3 DNA reads as TGTGCCAGCAGGGGACTAGCCCCCTACGAGCAGTACTTC. Its protein product is CASRGLAPYEQYF.

The chain recombines TRBV14 with TRBJ1-1; 7 bases agree with TRBD1. After removal of 3 bases from V and 4 bases from J, the junction contained 11 bases not matched to a gene. The V gene's germline CDR1 is SGHDN and CDR2 FVKESK. This CDR3 is 16 amino acids long. CDR3 amino acids: CASSHLLTGKATEAFF. The CDR3 DNA sequence: TGTGCCAGCAGCCACCTATTGACAGGGAAGGCCACTGAAGCTTTCTTT.

The rearrangement links TRBV10-1 to TRBJ2-7; TRBD1 might be the D (6 bases). The germline V gene has CDR1 WNHNN and CDR2 SYGVQD (reference sequence). CDR3 length: 13 amino acids. V gave up 6 bases and J gave up 6 bases, with 15 bases separating them. CDR3 sequence reads: CASSSNRVGEQYF. The CDR3 DNA is TGCGCCAGCAGCTCCAACAGGGTGGGCGAGCAGTACTTC.

The V and J genes are TRBV5-1 and TRBJ2-6; D not resolved. The CDR3 runs 15 residues. Germline CDR1 reads SGHRS; CDR2 reads YFSETQ. The V and J ends lost 7 bases and 0 bases respectively, with 11 bases between them. CDR3 nucleotides: TGCGCCAGCCGCCGAGATTCCTCTGGGGCCAACGTCCTGACTTTC. It specifies CASRRDSSGANVLTF.

The chain employs TRBV4-1 and TRBJ2-2; D is ambiguous. The germline V gene has CDR1 MGHRA and CDR2 YSYEKL. V lost 1 base to trimming and J lost 6 bases, with 15 bases between them. This CDR3 spans 16 amino acids. The CDR3: CASSQGSPIAPGELFF. CDR3 bases: TGCGCCAGCAGCCAAGGGAGTCCAATAGCCCCCGGGGAGCTGTTTTTT.

This chain uses TRBV6-5 with TRBJ2-1; 7 bases align to TRBD2. Germline V lookup: CDR1 MNHEY, CDR2 SVGAGI. This CDR3 has 15 residues. The V and J ends lost 5 bases and 5 bases, in that order; junction bases with no gene match: 9. CDR3 coding DNA: TGTGCCAGCAGTCGGGGCGGGGCGGGGGACAATGAGCAGTTCTTC. Translated, it gives CASSRGGAGDNEQFF.

V and J are TRBV7-3 and TRBJ2-1; D unresolved. This CDR3 has 12 residues. From germline, CDR1 is SGHTA and CDR2 FQGTGA. Trimming pared 0 bases from V and 7 bases from J, leaving 4 bases between. The DNA for the CDR3 is TGTGCCAGCAGCTTAACCGGGAATGAGCAGTTCTTC. This encodes CASSLTGNEQFF.

V is TRBV25-1 and J is TRBJ1-4, with 7 bases aligning to TRBD1. J was trimmed by 8 bases and V by 1 base; bases with no gene match: 7. The CDR3 runs 15 residues. Germline lookup yields CDR1 MGHDK and CDR2 SYGVNS. CDR3 DNA: TGTGCCAGCAGTGAATTAGGTAGGGGGCGCGAAAAACTGTTTTTT. It translates to CASSELGRGREKLFF.

For the CDR3, the DNA is TGTGCCAGCAGCTTGGGCAGGGACTATGGCTACACCTTC. Protein product: CASSLGRDYGYTF. The J gene is TRBJ1-2, the V gene TRBV7-9; D is possibly TRBD1 (5 bases). Germline-derived CDR1 and CDR2 are SEHNR and FQNEAQ (reference sequence). This CDR3 spans 13 amino acids. Deletions cut 3 bases from V and 3 bases from J, with 8 bases between.

The chain joins TRBV4-3 to TRBJ1-2; perhaps TRBD1 as D (6 bases). The germline V gene encodes CDR1 LGHNA and CDR2 YSLEER. V lost 0 bases and J lost 8, with 16 bases in between. The CDR3 sequence is 15 residues long. This CDR3 is CASSQEARGAGGYTF. The CDR3 coding sequence is TGCGCCAGCAGCCAAGAGGCTCGGGGGGCGGGAGGCTACACCTTC.

V usage is TRBV11-2 and J usage is TRBJ2-1; D not resolved. V was trimmed by 5 bases and J by 6 bases, leaving 17 bases between them. This CDR3 spans 15 amino acids. Germline values: CDR1 SGHAT, CDR2 FQNNGV. In nucleotides, the CDR3 is TGTGCCAGCAGCCTCCTGGTGACCCCAGGCAATGAGCAGTTCTTC. This gives the protein CASSLLVTPGNEQFF.

The V gene is TRBV19, the J gene TRBJ2-2, with D possibly being TRBD2 (5 bases). CDR1 is LNHDA and CDR2 is SQIVND in the germline V gene (reference sequence). The ends were cut back, 3 bases at V and 0 bases at J, with 11 bases in the middle. The CDR3 is made up of 16 amino acids. Here the CDR3 DNA reads TGTGCCAGTAGTATGTCGGGGTCAGCGAACACCGGGGAGCTGTTTTTT. Its protein is CASSMSGSANTGELFF.

CDR3 sequence reads: CASGLGLAVAGELFF. The CDR3 DNA sequence: TGTGCTAGTGGTTTGGGACTAGCGGTAGCCGGGGAGCTGTTTTTT. The chain recombines TRBV12-5 with TRBJ2-2, with TRBD2 identical over 9 bases. V lost 1 base and J lost 6; bases outside the gene matches: 3. This CDR3 spans 15 amino acids. CDR1 and CDR2 (germline): LGHNT, FRNRAP.

The V and J genes are TRBV7-2 and TRBJ2-2; TRBD2 agrees at 11 bases. V gave up 1 base and J gave up 0 bases; unmatched junction bases: 7. CDR3 length: 19 residues. Germline V lookup: CDR1 SGHTA, CDR2 FQGNSA. The CDR3 DNA reads TGTGCCAGCAGCTTAGAACTAGCGGGGGCCTATCCGAACACCGGGGAGCTGTTTTTT. It specifies CASSLELAGAYPNTGELFF.

Written as DNA, the CDR3 is TGTGCCAGCAGCCTATTTAGGACAGGGAACACCGGGGAGCTGTTTTTT. Protein sequence: CASSLFRTGNTGELFF. This rearrangement joins TRBV7-6 to TRBJ2-2; 7 nucleotides line up with TRBD1. V shed 5 bases and J 1 base; nucleotides not matched to a gene: 7. Germline V gene data show CDR1 as SGHVS and CDR2 as FNYEAQ. The CDR3 runs to 16 residues.

This clone was counted a single time. The chain combines TRBV5-6 with TRBJ2-7, with 12 bases aligning to TRBD1. This CDR3 has 13 residues. J gave up 5 bases and V 7 bases, and 4 bases lay outside the gene matches. Germline V lookup: CDR1 SGHDT, CDR2 YYEEEE. CDR3 loop: CASGGTGGHEQYF. The CDR3 DNA is TGTGCCAGCGGAGGGACAGGGGGCCACGAGCAGTACTTC.

This clone appeared a few times. This chain uses TRBV18 with TRBJ2-7; perhaps TRBD2 as D (5 bases). CDR3 size: 14 residues. Trimming removed 6 bases at V and 2 bases at J, with 14 bases between. CDR1 and CDR2 from the germline V gene are KGHSH and LQKENI. CDR3 protein: CASSPGGEPYEQYF. CDR3 coding DNA: TGTGCCAGCTCCCCGGGTGGGGAGCCCTACGAGCAGTACTTC.

This clone was seen a handful of times. The chain uses TRBV25-1 and TRBJ1-1; possible D gene TRBD1, 5 bases. The CDR3 spans 15 residues. The V gene lost 3 bases and the J gene lost 5 bases, with 16 bases spanning the gap. Germline CDR1 is MGHDK and CDR2 is SYGVNS. CDR3 protein: CASSDAEGMRTEAFF. CDR3 nucleotides: TGTGCCAGCAGTGACGCGGAGGGGATGAGAACTGAAGCTTTCTTT.

The chain has TRBV27 and TRBJ2-3, with 9 positions matching TRBD1. The germline V gene encodes CDR1 MNHEY and CDR2 SMNVEV (reference sequence). This CDR3 contains 15 residues. Trimming cost V 5 bases and J 2 bases; bases outside gene matches: 5. Here the CDR3 DNA reads TGTGCCAGCAGTGGGGGGGACAGGGTCACAGATACGCAGTATTTT. It is translated as CASSGGDRVTDTQYF.

The rearrangement uses TRBV7-2 and TRBJ1-1; 8 nucleotides line up with TRBD1. The CDR3 loop spans 15 amino acids. Losses at the gene ends were 0 bases for V and 4 bases for J; bases not matched to a gene: 4. The V gene's germline CDR1 is SGHTA and CDR2 FQGNSA. This CDR3 reads CASSLAGTGGTEAFF. In DNA, the CDR3 is TGTGCCAGCAGCTTAGCCGGGACAGGCGGCACTGAAGCTTTCTTT.

This clone was observed once. V usage is TRBV28 and J usage is TRBJ1-1; D might be TRBD1 (5 bases). Germline V gene lookup returns CDR1 MDHEN and CDR2 SYDVKM. The CDR3 runs 14 residues. V was cut by 6 bases and J by 7 bases, with 18 bases left in between. In DNA, the CDR3 is TGTGCCAGCAGAGAGGGGACCCCGGAGGGTGAAGCTTTCTTT. It is translated as CASREGTPEGEAFF.

This chain links TRBV5-1 with TRBJ2-5; 10 bases fit TRBD1. CDR1 and CDR2 from the germline V gene are SGHRS and YFSETQ. There are 16 residues in the CDR3. The J segment lost 4 bases and the V segment lost 4 bases, leaving 10 bases of the junction unmatched. The CDR3 spells CASSPGQGVIGETQYF. For the CDR3, the DNA is TGCGCCAGCAGCCCAGGACAGGGGGTTATAGGAGAGACCCAGTACTTC.

This clone came up a few times. V is TRBV30 and J is TRBJ1-5; D not certain. Looked up from germline, CDR1 is GTSNPN and CDR2 is SVGIG (reference sequence). The germline V and J ends were trimmed by 6 bases and 4 bases, with 16 bases remaining between them. This CDR3 comprises 14 residues. As DNA, the CDR3 is TGTGCCTGTGCCACCGCGGGGAATAATCAGCCCCAGCATTTT. It specifies CACATAGNNQPQHF.

The sample holds a few counts of this clone. The CDR3 coding sequence is TGTGCCAGCAGTGATTTGGGACAGGCAAGCAATCAGCCCCAGCATTTT. Protein product: CASSDLGQASNQPQHF. V and J are TRBV6-1 and TRBJ1-5; TRBD1 agrees at 8 bases. There are 16 residues in the CDR3. Germline-derived CDR1 and CDR2 are MNHNS and SASEGT. J gave up 1 base and V 3 bases, and 5 bases lay outside the gene matches.